Given below is one TCR beta chain in context. This clonotype was counted many times. Its target antigen remains unknown. No base quality information exists; no much larger clone differs at one position. From cysteine to phenylalanine, the CDR3 is 13 amino acids long. Here the CDR3 DNA is all that survives: 39 bases in frame from base 1. CDR1 SQVTM and CDR2 ANQGSEA are derived from the germline V gene. A distance of 12 bases separates the germline ends of V and J, which lose 4 bases and 2 bases respectively. The sample belongs to a study of spatial heterogeneity in lung cancer (dated by TCRdb to about 2019). Study-wide context: More beta-chain than alpha-chain transcripts were consistently detected, likely reflecting higher beta-chain transcript abundance. In the raw uncorrected reads, each unique combination of TCR and UMI appeared on average more than ten times. Both alpha and beta chains were TCR-sequenced in a few hundred tumor regions, roughly 70 matched nontumor lung samples and around 54 PBMC samples obtained at surgery. TCR alpha and beta repertoires were quantitatively compared across multiple tumor regions, matched nontumor lung and blood in non-small cell lung cancer. The study linked features of the TCR repertoire to counts of nonsynonymous mutations, which were determined by whole-exome sequencing of tumor tissue.

Here is what the overall study found, with its caveats: Ubiquitous expanded tumor TCRs were detected in blood more often at tumor resection than at routine follow-up. Confirming at a functional level the hypothesis that regional TCRs recognize regional mutations was considered to require additional single-cell paired TCR alpha and beta sequencing.

The label giving this sample's time point can be read as: sample taken at primary tumor resection. Without any cell sorting, TCR sequencing was performed on whole RNA extracted either from tumor and nontumor lung tissue or from cryopreserved PBMC samples. Donors were some 78 patients with early-stage, untreated non-small cell lung cancer from the lung TRACERx cohort. A patient was chosen for TCR sequencing only when enough RNA was available from at least two tumor regions. Library generation was performed with 5' RACE. The sequencer listed for this sample is NextSeq 500. To allow correction of PCR and sequencing errors, the TCR library protocol tagged every TCR cDNA molecule with a unique molecular identifier. As for the original processing: TCR identification, UMI-based error correction and CDR3 extraction were performed with Decombinator tools. TCRs above a frequency of 2 per 1,000, corresponding to the top 1% of the tumor frequency distribution, were defined as expanded. Renyi diversity was calculated using the R vegan package after each repertoire was subsampled 100 times to 5,000 TCRs. CDR3 similarity networks were built from amino acid triplet string-kernel similarity, connecting CDR3s with pairwise similarity above 0.82. TCRdb took the public reads, trimmed them with fastp at Q25, ran MiXCR for clone calling and kept in-frame beta chains. CDR3 protein sequences are deduplicated, and each keeps its most common genes and DNA. TCRdb's processing, not the authors', yielded these V and J calls. Recorded for this sample are around 74,000 distinct CDR3 sequences; 10% to 15% of them occurred a single time. 6.5% to 8.5% of the sample goes to the ten largest clones.

Recombination connected TRBV29-1 to TRBJ2-7, with TRBD1 as a weak D call on 6 bases. The TCR was taken from a male donor with early-stage non-small cell lung cancer. This sample comprised PBMCs, obtained at surgery. The nucleotides are TGCAGCGTTGCGGGGACACCGACCTACGAGCAGTACTTC. It specifies CSVAGTPTYEQYF.